The sequence of this TCR beta chain was determined in a study of T cells after yellow fever vaccination. TCRdb independently ran MiXCR on the 5' RACE reads; one entry per CDR3 protein. This sample has 100,000 to 150,000 distinct CDR3 sequences; around 7.4% occur once, and the top ten carry around 2.6%. Per the germline V gene, CDR1 is LNHNV and CDR2 is YYDKDF (reference sequence). The CDR3 covers 13 residues. The V end lost 1 base, the J end lost 8 bases, and 11 bases lay between the germline ends. The sequencing used CD4+ T cells sorted from PBMCs, collected around 10 days after the first yellow fever vaccination. V usage is TRBV15 and J usage is TRBJ1-2, with no clear D. The source is a man between 18 and 29 years old who received the YFV17D yellow fever vaccine. As DNA, the CDR3 is TGTGCCACCAGCAGAGTCGCGCTGTCGGGCTACACCTTC. This sequence encodes CATSRVALSGYTF.